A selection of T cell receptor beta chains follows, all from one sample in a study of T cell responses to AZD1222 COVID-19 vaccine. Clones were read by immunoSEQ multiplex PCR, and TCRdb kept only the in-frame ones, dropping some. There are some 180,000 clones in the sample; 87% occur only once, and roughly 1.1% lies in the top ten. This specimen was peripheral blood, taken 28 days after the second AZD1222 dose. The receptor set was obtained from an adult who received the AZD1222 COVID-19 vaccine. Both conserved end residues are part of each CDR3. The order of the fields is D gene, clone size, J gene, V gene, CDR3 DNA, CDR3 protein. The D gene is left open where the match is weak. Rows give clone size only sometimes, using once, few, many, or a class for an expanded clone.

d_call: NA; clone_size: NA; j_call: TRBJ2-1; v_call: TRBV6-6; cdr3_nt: TGTGCCAGCAGTTACTCGACTCGGCGGGGCGACAATGAGCAGTTCTTC; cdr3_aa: CASSYSTRRGDNEQFF
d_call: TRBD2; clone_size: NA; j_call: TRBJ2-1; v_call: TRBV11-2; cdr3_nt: TGTGCCAGCCGGGGACTAGATGAGCAGTTCTTC; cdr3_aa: CASRGLDEQFF
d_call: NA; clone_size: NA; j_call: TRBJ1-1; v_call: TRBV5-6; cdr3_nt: TGTGCCAGCAGCCTCGGGCCTCCCCCGAGAGGAGCTTTCTTT; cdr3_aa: CASSLGPPPRGAFF
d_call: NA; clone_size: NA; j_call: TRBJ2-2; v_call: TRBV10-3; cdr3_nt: TGTGCCATCAGTGCGCAGACCACGAACACCGGGGAGCTGTTTTTT; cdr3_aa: CAISAQTTNTGELFF
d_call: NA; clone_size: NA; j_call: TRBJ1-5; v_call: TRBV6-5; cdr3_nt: TGTGCCAGCAGCCCCTTTGGGGATCAGCCCCAGCATTTT; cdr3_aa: CASSPFGDQPQHF
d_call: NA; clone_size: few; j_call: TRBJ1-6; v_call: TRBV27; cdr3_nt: TGTGCCAGCAGCAGGGGTGCTAATTCACCCCTCCACTTT; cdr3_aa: CASSRGANSPLHF
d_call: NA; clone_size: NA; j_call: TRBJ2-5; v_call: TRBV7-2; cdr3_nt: TGTGCCAGCAGCTTAGGACAGTTCCAAGAGACCCAGTACTTC; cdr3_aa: CASSLGQFQETQYF
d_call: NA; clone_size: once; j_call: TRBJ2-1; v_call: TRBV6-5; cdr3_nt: TGTGCCAGTCTCCTCATAGCAGGGACATACAATGAGCAGTTCTTC; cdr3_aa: CASLLIAGTYNEQFF
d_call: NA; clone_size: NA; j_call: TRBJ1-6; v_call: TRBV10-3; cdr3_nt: TGTGCCATCAGTCGCGCACGGGCAGAGGATAATTCACCCCTCCACTTT; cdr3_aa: CAISRARAEDNSPLHF
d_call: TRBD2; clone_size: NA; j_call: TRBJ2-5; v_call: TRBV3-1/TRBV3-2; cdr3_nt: TGTGCCAGCAGCCAAGAGAAGCGGGGGTACCAAGAGACCCAGTACTTC; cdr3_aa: CASSQEKRGYQETQYF
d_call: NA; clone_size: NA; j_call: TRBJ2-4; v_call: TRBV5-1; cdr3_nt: TGCGCCAGCAGCCCGCAGGGGGCCAAAAACATTCAGTACTTC; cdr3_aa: CASSPQGAKNIQYF
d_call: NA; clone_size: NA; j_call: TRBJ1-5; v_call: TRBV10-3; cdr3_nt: TGTGCCATCAGTGCAGGAAATCAGCCCCAGCATTTT; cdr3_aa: CAISAGNQPQHF
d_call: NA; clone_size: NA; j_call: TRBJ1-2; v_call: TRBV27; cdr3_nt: TGTGCCAGCAGCGTAGGCCCGGGGCATGGCTACACCTTC; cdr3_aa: CASSVGPGHGYTF
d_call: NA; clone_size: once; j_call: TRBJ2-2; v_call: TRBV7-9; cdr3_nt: TGTGCCAGCAGCCAAATCTCTCGGGGCACCGGGGAGCTGTTTTTT; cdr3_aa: CASSQISRGTGELFF
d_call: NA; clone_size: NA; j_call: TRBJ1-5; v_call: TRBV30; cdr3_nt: TGTGCCTGGAGTGACGGGTCGGGGAATCAGCCCCAGCATTTT; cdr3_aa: CAWSDGSGNQPQHF
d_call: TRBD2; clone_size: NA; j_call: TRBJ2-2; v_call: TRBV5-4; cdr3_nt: TGTGCCAGCAGACCGGGACTAGCGGGGGCCGGGGAGCTGTTTTTT; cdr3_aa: CASRPGLAGAGELFF
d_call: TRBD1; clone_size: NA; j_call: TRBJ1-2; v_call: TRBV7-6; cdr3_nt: TGTGCCAGCAGCCCCTCCACAGGGGCAGGCTATGGCTACACCTTC; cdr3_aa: CASSPSTGAGYGYTF
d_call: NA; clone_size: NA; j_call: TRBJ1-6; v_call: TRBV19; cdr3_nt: TGTGCCAGTAGTTTTGGCATGACATCACCCCTCCACTTT; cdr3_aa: CASSFGMTSPLHF
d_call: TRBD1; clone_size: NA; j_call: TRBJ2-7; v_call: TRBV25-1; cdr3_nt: TGTGCCAGCAGTTTTACAGGGGCCCACGAGCAGTACTTC; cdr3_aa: CASSFTGAHEQYF
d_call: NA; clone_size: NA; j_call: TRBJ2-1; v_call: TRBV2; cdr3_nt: TGTGCCAGCAGTGATGGTTTTGGAAATGAGCAGTTCTTC; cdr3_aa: CASSDGFGNEQFF
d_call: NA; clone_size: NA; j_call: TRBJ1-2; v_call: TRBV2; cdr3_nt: TGTGCCAGCAGGAGGGCGGTGTATGGCTACACCTTC; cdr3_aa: CASRRAVYGYTF
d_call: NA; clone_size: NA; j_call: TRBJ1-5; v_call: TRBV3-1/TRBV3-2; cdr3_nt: TGTGCCAGCAGCCAGTCGGGATTTGGGGATCAGCCCCAGCATTTT; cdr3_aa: CASSQSGFGDQPQHF
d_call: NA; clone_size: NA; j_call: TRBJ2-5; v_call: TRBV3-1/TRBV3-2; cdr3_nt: TGTGCCAGCAGCCGTGGTCCAATAGGGGAGACCCAGTACTTC; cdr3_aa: CASSRGPIGETQYF